These T cell receptor beta chains were read from a single sample in a study of T cell responses to AZD1222 COVID-19 vaccine. Sequencing used immunoSEQ multiplex PCR; TCRdb keeps in-frame clones, though not all of them. The sample yields about 150,000 clones, approximately 90% seen once. The source was peripheral blood, collected on day 0 of AZD1222 vaccination. The receptors were gathered from an adult in good health. Both conserved end residues are part of each CDR3. A D gene is named only where the DNA matches it firmly. For some rows the clone size is stated as once, few or many, or as a class when expanded; others skip it.

CASSVTLNGRGAYNEQFF	TGTGCCAGCAGCGTCACCTTGAACGGGAGGGGGGCCTACAATGAGCAGTTCTTC	.	TRBD2	TRBJ2-1	TRBV9
CASSLGQRNFF	TGTGCCAGCAGCCTAGGACAGCGGAATTTTTTC	.	.	TRBJ2-7	TRBV7-2
CASFDRGTHEEQYF	TGTGCCAGCTTCGACCGAGGGACCCATGAAGAGCAGTACTTC	.	.	TRBJ2-7	TRBV6-5
CASSIGRDLAASYNEQFF	TGTGCCAGTAGTATAGGCAGGGACCTAGCGGCCTCCTACAATGAGCAGTTCTTC	once	TRBD2	TRBJ2-1	TRBV19
CASSDSIGTGQFF	TGTGCCAGCAGTGACTCAATTGGGACAGGGCAGTTCTTC	.	TRBD1	TRBJ2-1	TRBV6-4
CASSQDGVAGAVRYF	TGTGCCAGCAGCCAAGATGGGGTAGCGGGAGCTGTTAGGTACTTC	.	TRBD2	TRBJ2-7	TRBV3-1/TRBV3-2
CASSQETSGSYEQYF	TGCGCCAGCAGCCAAGAGACTAGCGGCTCCTACGAGCAGTACTTC	.	TRBD2	TRBJ2-7	TRBV4-1
CAWSVRTGGTEAFF	TGTGCCTGGAGTGTACGAACTGGGGGTACTGAAGCTTTCTTT	few	.	TRBJ1-1	TRBV30
CASSSQGALSPLHF	TGTGCCAGCAGCTCACAGGGGGCGCTTTCACCCCTCCACTTT	.	TRBD1	TRBJ1-6	TRBV2
CASSLGQDLAKNIQYF	TGCGCCAGCAGCTTGGGTCAGGATCTAGCCAAAAACATTCAGTACTTC	.	.	TRBJ2-4	TRBV5-1
CASSTTGVLGNTIYF	TGTGCCAGCAGTACGACAGGGGTTCTCGGAAACACCATATATTTT	.	TRBD1	TRBJ1-3	TRBV6-5
CASSSTGFYGYTF	TGTGCCAGCAGTTCCACAGGGTTTTATGGCTACACCTTC	.	.	TRBJ1-2	TRBV27
CASRRDRKSNQPQHF	TGTGCCAGCAGGAGGGACAGGAAAAGCAATCAGCCCCAGCATTTT	.	TRBD1	TRBJ1-5	TRBV28
CASSQTSLTPYNEQFF	TGTGCCAGCAGCCAGACTAGCTTAACCCCCTACAATGAGCAGTTCTTC	.	TRBD2	TRBJ2-1	TRBV6-4
CASRVLGSYEQYF	TGTGCCAGCAGGGTACTGGGGTCCTACGAGCAGTACTTC	once	.	TRBJ2-7	TRBV28
CASSLMTSGTPNEQFF	TGTGCCAGCAGCTTAATGACTAGCGGGACCCCCAATGAGCAGTTCTTC	.	TRBD2	TRBJ2-1	TRBV7-8
CASSLEAVRTGELFF	TGTGCCAGCAGCTTAGAGGCAGTTCGAACCGGGGAGCTGTTTTTT	.	.	TRBJ2-2	TRBV11-1
CASSLGPHGIQYF	TGTGCCAGCAGCCTAGGACCCCACGGCATTCAGTACTTC	once	.	TRBJ2-4	TRBV14
CASSLYRVRNTEAFF	TGTGCCAGCAGCCTATACAGGGTGAGGAACACTGAAGCTTTCTTT	.	.	TRBJ1-1	TRBV3-1/TRBV3-2
CASRENQGYETQYF	TGTGCCAGCAGAGAAAATCAGGGTTACGAGACCCAGTACTTC	.	.	TRBJ2-5	TRBV6-6
CASSWAGSNTGELFF	TGTGCCAGCAGCTGGGCGGGATCGAACACCGGGGAGCTGTTTTTT	once	.	TRBJ2-2	TRBV5-6
CASRIWTGDNQPQHF	TGTGCCAGTAGAATCTGGACAGGGGACAATCAGCCCCAGCATTTT	.	TRBD1	TRBJ1-5	TRBV19
CAWSVEGASEAFF	TGTGCCTGGAGTGTTGAGGGCGCCTCTGAAGCTTTCTTT	.	.	TRBJ1-1	TRBV30
CASSLTGSNEQFF	TGCGCCAGCAGCTTGACAGGGTCCAATGAGCAGTTCTTC	.	.	TRBJ2-1	TRBV5-1
CASSMGQGAVYGYTF	TGTGCCAGCAGCATGGGACAGGGGGCTGTCTATGGCTACACCTTC	few	TRBD1	TRBJ1-2	TRBV7-2
CASRFPGPNSPLHF	TGTGCCAGCAGATTTCCGGGACCTAATTCACCCCTCCACTTT	.	.	TRBJ1-6	TRBV28
CASSYLLRGRDEELFF	TGTGCCAGCAGTTACTTATTGAGGGGGCGCGATGAGGAGCTGTTTTTT	.	TRBD1	TRBJ2-2	TRBV6-2/TRBV6-3